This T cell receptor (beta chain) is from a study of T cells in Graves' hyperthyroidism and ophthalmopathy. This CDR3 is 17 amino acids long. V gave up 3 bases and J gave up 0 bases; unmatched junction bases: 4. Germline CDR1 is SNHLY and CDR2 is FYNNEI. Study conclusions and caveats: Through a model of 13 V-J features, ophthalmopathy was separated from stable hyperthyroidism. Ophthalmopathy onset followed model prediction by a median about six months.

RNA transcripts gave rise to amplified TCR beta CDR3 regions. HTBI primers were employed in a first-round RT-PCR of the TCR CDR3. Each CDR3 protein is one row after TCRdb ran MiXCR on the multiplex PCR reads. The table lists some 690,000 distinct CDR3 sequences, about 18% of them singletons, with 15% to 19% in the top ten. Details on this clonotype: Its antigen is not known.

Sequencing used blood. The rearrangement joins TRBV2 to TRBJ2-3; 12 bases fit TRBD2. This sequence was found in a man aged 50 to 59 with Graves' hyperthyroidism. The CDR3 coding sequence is TGTGCCAGCAGTGACAGTGGGACTAGCGGGAGCACAGATACGCAGTATTTT. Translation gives CASSDSGTSGSTDTQYF.